This T cell receptor (beta chain) was found in a study of blood T cell repertoires in COVID-19. Study-level information: The cDNA or gDNA used as material had been derived from T cells, B-cell-depleted T cells, or PBMCs.

This clone was seen only once. Assay used: immunoSEQ multiplex PCR; TCRdb lists only in-frame clones, some missing. The sample holds under 200,000 clones, around 87% seen once. CDR3 size: 15 residues. Germline-derived CDR1 and CDR2 are KGHSH and LQKENI. The V and J ends lost 6 bases and 2 bases respectively, with 17 bases between them. The TCR originated in a man aged 35 to 55 with active or convalescent COVID-19. The chain uses TRBV18 and TRBJ2-7; tentatively, D is TRBD2 (7 bases). Sample: peripheral blood. CDR3 in amino acids: CASSAGGGFTYEQYF. CDR3 coding DNA: TGTGCCAGCTCGGCAGGCGGGGGCTTCACCTACGAGCAGTACTTC.